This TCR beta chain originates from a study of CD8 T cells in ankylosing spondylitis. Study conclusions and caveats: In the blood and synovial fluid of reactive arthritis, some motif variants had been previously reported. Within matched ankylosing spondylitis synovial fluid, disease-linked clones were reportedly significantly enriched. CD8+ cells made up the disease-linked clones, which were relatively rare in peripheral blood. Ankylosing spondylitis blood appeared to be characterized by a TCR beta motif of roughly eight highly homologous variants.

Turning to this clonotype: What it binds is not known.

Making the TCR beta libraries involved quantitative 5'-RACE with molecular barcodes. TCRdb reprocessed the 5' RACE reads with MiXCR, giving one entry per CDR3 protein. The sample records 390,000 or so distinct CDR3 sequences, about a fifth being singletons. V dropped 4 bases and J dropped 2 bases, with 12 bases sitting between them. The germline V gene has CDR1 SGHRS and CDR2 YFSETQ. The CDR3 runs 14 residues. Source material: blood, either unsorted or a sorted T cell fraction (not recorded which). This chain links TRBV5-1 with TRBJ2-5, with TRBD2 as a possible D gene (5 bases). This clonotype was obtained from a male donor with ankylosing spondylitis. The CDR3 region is CASSPESGQETQYF. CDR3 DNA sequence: TGCGCCAGCAGCCCTGAAAGCGGACAAGAGACCCAGTACTTC.